This TCR beta chain was retrieved from a study of cytomegalovirus exposure and HLA in healthy donors (dated by TCRdb to 2016 to 2017). Looking at the study overall: In an earlier analysis of 587 of the donors, 276 Gb of sequence data and 100 million or so unique TCR beta sequences from 150 million to 200 million T cells were reported. Approximately 300 gigabases of sequencing data and around 80 million unique TCR sequences made up an early release that covered roughly 670 HLA-typed donors. The genetic ancestry cluster associated with self-reported Caucasian donors included roughly four fifths of the roughly 410 genotyped donors. The aim of the study was to test whether cataloging public T cell receptors could identify signatures of past pathogen exposure. The T cell repertoires of 550 to 850 subjects were profiled by immunosequencing and related to cytomegalovirus serostatus. Besides the first cohort of around 670 subjects, a separate validation cohort made up of over 95 different subjects was used. The study combined high-throughput TCR immunosequencing, statistical association of individual TCRs with disease status, and machine learning to predict cytomegalovirus infection status. A later analysis re-examined previously published TCR beta repertoires from just over 650 donors and added high-resolution HLA genotyping to investigate patterns of TCR occurrence. Rather than using new phenotypic data, the later analysis identified candidate immune exposures from TCR beta sequences and from how often those sequences occurred across donors. An earlier analysis of 500 to 750 of the donors applied high-throughput TCR beta sequencing to assess whether each TCR beta V gene segment acted as functional or pseudogenic. Donor age, sex, ethnicity and CMV serostatus were collected together with the repertoire data. A later genetic analysis took genome-wide SNP genotypes for about 55% of the 666 donors and used that subset as a discovery cohort. All discovery cohort repertoires had been generated using a single sequencing platform. HLA typing included class I and class II loci at four-digit resolution. Typing coverage differed by locus: A, B, C, DRB1 and DQB1 were typed in roughly 629-640 donors, DQA1 in approximately 520, DPA1 in approximately 610, and DPB1 in about 450. A few DR-DQ haplotypes were treated as single units for association and clustering because of strong linkage in the cohort. On average, around 230,000 unique TCR beta nucleotide sequences were sequenced per donor among more than 350 genotyped donors of the cohort, with about 19% of those sequences being non-productive.

The method was the immunoSEQ multiplex PCR assay. A mixture of 60 forward primers for TCR Vbeta segments and 13 reverse primers for TCR Jbeta segments was used in the multiplex PCR. Amplification of the CDR3 region of rearranged TCR beta genes was performed with a multiplex PCR assay on genomic DNA. The Illumina HiSeq System was used to sequence the amplified TCR beta libraries as 87-base-pair reads. Per the source publication's procedure: A later analysis counted about 80 million unique TCR beta chains across the 600 to 850 repertoires, and around 9.9 million of these chains were shared by at least two donors. To remove PCR and sequencing errors, raw reads were error-corrected and collapsed into unique sequences using a nearest-neighbor algorithm that merged closely related sequences. To assign V, D and J gene segments, CDR3 sequences were aligned to IMGT reference sequences. For a sequence to be retained, a match of at least six nucleotides was required to both a V gene segment and a J gene segment. Rearrangements were classified as productive when the CDR3 lacked stop codons and remained in frame with V and J, and all other rearrangements were classified as non-productive. CDR3 was defined by IMGT convention, running from the second conserved V-encoded cysteine to the conserved J-encoded phenylalanine. The earlier analysis of about 620 of the donors excluded sequences that lacked an unambiguous match to a single V gene segment. An earlier analysis of several hundred of the donors called V segments functional above 56.7% productive rearrangements and segregating when the between-donor standard deviation exceeded 5%. A statistical classification framework was developed to diagnose cytomegalovirus status using the catalog of TCR beta chain sequences. A later analysis assigned V and J genes by comparing TCR nucleotide sequences with IMGT/GENE-DB human TR gene sequences. A later analysis assigned CDR3 sequences and most-parsimonious VDJ recombination scenarios with the TCRdist pipeline. A later analysis defined each TCR beta chain by its CDR3 amino acid sequence plus V-gene family, and excluded reads lacking a unique V-gene family. As a way to deal with suspected cross-contamination and a sequencing artifact, a later analysis dropped 450 to 600 nucleotide sequences that were highly shared and had low generation probability. In a later analysis, a clonal expansion index for each public chain was calculated from normalized within-repertoire ranks of inferred template counts. A later analysis computed generation probabilities with a VDJ recombination model fitted to out-of-frame rearrangements, and checked the results against IGoR. In a later analysis, hypergeometric tests were used to score TCR-TCR, TCR-HLA and TCR-CMV co-occurrence, with a repertoire-size bias correction applied to TCR pairs. In a later analysis, false discovery rates were estimated by permuting HLA or CMV assignments 20 times. In a later analysis, co-occurring TCRs were grouped with DBSCAN, and TCRdist sequence similarity was added when clustering was performed within HLA-allele-positive subsets. Repertoires with fewer than 30,000 or more than 120,000 public chains were left out of co-occurrence clustering, as were five repertoires with anomalous nucleotide sharing. This immuneACCESS table, as held by TCRdb, lists in-frame sequences with V and J called but not all clones. Of the missing ones, under half trace to an unresolved V gene in checked studies; the others have no known cause. V and J calls plus clone size are reproduced from that table; the DNA served to infer D and trimming. This sample gives around 85,000 clones in total; 65% to 75% of them show up just once. About 22% of the sample lies in the top ten.

About this clone itself: Its antigen specificity is not known. Within one base of it there is no much larger clone, and no base qualities were kept.

V and J are trimmed by 3 bases and 0 bases, and the gene matches miss 1 base of the junction. The CDR3 runs 14 residues from the cysteine to the phenylalanine. CDR3 DNA is the only sequence kept; it has 42 bases, read in frame from the first base. CDR1 and CDR2, per the germline V gene, are SQVTM and ANQGSEA. The full study reports these points: A total of some 180 TCR beta chains were listed by the study as associated with cytomegalovirus. A later genetic analysis associated a missense DCLRE1C variant with V-gene and J-gene trimming of TCR beta chains, and an independent cohort replicated the association. Strong co-occurrence of HLA alleles, especially DR and DQ, made assigning TCR associations to individual alleles difficult. Specific HLA alleles were associated with 16,951 TCR beta sequences at a false discovery rate of 0.05 in a later analysis. In an earlier analysis of roughly 500 of the donors, most TCR beta V segments appeared in productive rearrangements about 87% or about 30% of the time, broadly matching IMGT annotations. The authors suggested that the approach could potentially be generalized to other disease states and immunological phenotypes. A few of the identified cytomegalovirus-associated TCR beta chains were confirmed in vitro to be specific for cytomegalovirus antigens. CMV serostatus was the only immune exposure information available for the cohort. This cohort had only TCR beta chains sequenced, and the lack of alpha or paired-chain data limited which features could be detected. In a later analysis, several top co-occurrence clusters were reported to appear linked to parvovirus B19, influenza, CMV and Epstein-Barr virus. Compared with equally common non-associated chains, HLA-associated TCR beta chains in a later analysis were more clonally expanded and had lower generation probabilities. Because counts were too low, 15 or so rarely observed V segments, including chromosome 9 orphons, were excluded from the earlier analysis of roughly 580 of the donors. A cluster of highly shared sequence variants was judged likely to represent a technical artifact of the sequencing pipeline. Linkage disequilibrium might explain the correlated functional status among segregating V segments, but an unknown experimental factor could not be ruled out. A later analysis found that TCR association rates varied across HLA loci, with DRB1 alleles showing the most associated TCRs and HLA-C alleles the fewest. A further reported finding was that TCR beta sequences accurately predicted the HLA-A and HLA-B alleles for most subjects in the first cohort. Most CMV-associated TCR beta chains appeared to be HLA-restricted in a later analysis, and the HLA associations seemed to be driven largely by CMV exposure. In a later genetic analysis, fewer N-insertions in productive TCRs were reported among donors in an Asian-associated ancestry cluster than the roughly 700-donor mean. The classifier was reported to diagnose cytomegalovirus status with high specificity and sensitivity in both the original and validation cohorts. Because some donors lacked HLA typing at each locus, the association tests relied only on the typed subset. Across donors, most TCR sequences were observed very rarely, whereas some public TCRs were present in many individuals. The 87-base-pair reads could not distinguish some IMGT-functional V segments, including TRBV6-2 and TRBV6-3, so those segments were excluded. Sequencing depth was assumed to be roughly uniform across donors in the presence/absence analyses, though that assumption may not hold.

The cohort comprised fewer than 700 healthy bone marrow donors. Cohort members were all nominally healthy when sampled, although unrecorded immune exposures were likely present. The donor was CMV seropositive and was included in the group of approximately 310 seropositive cohort members. A peripheral blood sample was collected from each donor, and TCR beta sequencing was performed on peripheral blood mononuclear cells. Genomic DNA was extracted from the blood cell samples with the Qiagen DNeasy Blood Extraction Kit. Recombination joined TRBV29-1 with TRBJ2-2, and 7 junction bases match TRBD1. Sample: PBMCs. This TCR came from a man younger than 45 in good health and CMV-seropositive. The CDR3 amino acid sequence is: CSVEGTANTGELFF. The DNA sequence is TGCAGCGTTGAGGGGACAGCGAACACCGGGGAGCTGTTTTTT.